This T cell receptor beta chain was recorded in a study of blood T cell repertoires in COVID-19. Study as a whole: PBMCs, B-cell-depleted T cells, or T cells were the source of the cDNA or gDNA that made up the material.

Data came from immunoSEQ multiplex PCR; TCRdb stores just in-frame clones and leaves some out. The top ten clones hold roughly 13% of a sample with about 280,000 clones, roughly 87% of them seen once. CDR1 is SQVTM, CDR2 ANQGSEA, per germline. V lost 6 bases, J lost 5 bases, and 16 bases lay in between. The CDR3 loop spans 13 amino acids. This clonotype was obtained from a human donor in a cohort sampled during active COVID-19. The specimen sequenced was peripheral blood. The chain combines TRBV29-1 with TRBJ1-1; possible D gene TRBD1, 5 bases. CDR3 sequence reads: CSVLTGPGTEAFF. DNA of the CDR3: TGCAGCGTACTAACAGGACCAGGGACTGAAGCTTTCTTT.